The text below deals with one T cell receptor (beta chain). The data belong to a study of blood T cell repertoires in COVID-19. For the study at large: Some COVID-19 samples were acute and others convalescent; all came from the United States, Italy and Spain. The analysed material was cDNA or gDNA that came from T cells, B-cell-depleted T cells, or PBMCs.

J lost 0 bases, V lost 5 bases, and 7 bases had no gene match. CDR1 is SGHAT and CDR2 is FQNNGV in the germline V gene. The CDR3 runs to 16 residues. Sequencing used immunoSEQ multiplex PCR; TCRdb keeps in-frame clones, though not all of them. The profile shows some 200,000 clones, 86% of them singletons. V is TRBV11-2 and J is TRBJ2-1, with TRBD2 matching 7 bases. The TCR was taken from an older man with acute or convalescent COVID-19. The sequenced sample consisted of peripheral blood. The CDR3 loop is CASSLTSASSYNEQFF. The CDR3 DNA sequence: TGTGCCAGCAGCCTAACTAGCGCGAGCTCCTACAATGAGCAGTTCTTC.